The rows below give T cell receptor beta chains drawn from one sample of a study of OX40 agonist ivuxolimab in advanced cancers. Some clones are missing from TCRdb's copy, which holds only in-frame ones; the method was immunoSEQ multiplex PCR. Of fewer than 65,000 clones in the sample, roughly 84% were seen once. This specimen was CD4+ or CD8+ T cells sorted from blood, taken in a trial of the OX40 agonist ivuxolimab. These receptors all stem from an adult with an advanced solid tumor such as melanoma, head and neck, liver or kidney cancer. Each CDR3 is given with its conserved first and last residue. A D gene is named only where the DNA matches it firmly. Rows may omit the clone size; those that give it use once, few, many or a size class.

>TRBJ2-1|-|-|TRBV28
TGTGCCAGCACCCCGAGGGGCCCCTTCTCCTACAATGAGCAATTCTTC
CASTPRGPFSYNEQFF
>TRBJ2-7|TRBD2|-|TRBV5-1
TGCGCCAGCAGCTTGCTTTGGCGGGGGACCTACGAGCAGTACTTC
CASSLLWRGTYEQYF
>TRBJ1-5|-|few|TRBV16
TGTGCCAGCAGCCAAACCAATCAGCCCCAGCATTTT
CASSQTNQPQHF
>TRBJ2-3|-|-|TRBV5-1
TGCGCCAGCAGCTTGAACGGGGCCCCCGATACGCAGTATTTT
CASSLNGAPDTQYF
>TRBJ2-3|-|-|TRBV11-3
TGTGCCAGCAGTAGGAGGGACGAGACAGATACGCAGTATTTT
CASSRRDETDTQYF
>TRBJ1-2|-|-|TRBV5-1
TGCGCCAGCAGCTTGGAAGAGAGCGGCTACACCTTC
CASSLEESGYTF
>TRBJ1-3|TRBD1|-|TRBV2
TGTGCCAGCAAGACAGGGCACTCTGGAAACACCATATATTTT
CASKTGHSGNTIYF
>TRBJ1-3|-|-|TRBV4-3
TGCGCCAGCAGCCAAGTCAGCAGGGAGGCTGGAAACACCATATATTTT
CASSQVSREAGNTIYF
>TRBJ2-1|TRBD2|-|TRBV7-9
TGTGCCAGCAGCTTAGCTAGCGGGAGAGGGCATGAGCAGTTCTTC
CASSLASGRGHEQFF
>TRBJ1-2|TRBD1|few|TRBV6-5
TGTGCCAGCAGTCCCGGGACAGGGGCCAACTATGGCTACACCTTC
CASSPGTGANYGYTF
>TRBJ2-2|TRBD1|once|TRBV5-1
TGCGCCAGCAGCGTGGACAGGGTTAACACCGGGGAGCTGTTTTTT
CASSVDRVNTGELFF
>TRBJ2-2|-|-|TRBV5-1
TGCGCCAGCAGCGAGGGAAACCCGAACACCGGGGAGCTGTTTTTT
CASSEGNPNTGELFF
>TRBJ1-5|-|-|TRBV15
TGTGCCACCAGCAGGTTAGTGGGGCAGCCCCAGCATTTT
CATSRLVGQPQHF
>TRBJ2-5|-|-|TRBV12-5
TGTGCTAACGGGTCCCGGGAGACCCAGTACTTC
CANGSRETQYF
>TRBJ2-3|-|-|TRBV7-2
TGTGCCAGCAGCTCCAACGAAGCTGGCGCAAATACGCAGTATTTT
CASSSNEAGANTQYF
>TRBJ1-1|-|-|TRBV10-1
TGCGCCAGCAGTGAGAGGGTCAACACTGAAGCTTTCTTT
CASSERVNTEAFF
>TRBJ1-2|-|-|TRBV14
TGTGCCAGCAGCCAAGCTTTCACGTATGGCTACACCTTC
CASSQAFTYGYTF
>TRBJ2-5|TRBD2|-|TRBV6-1
TGTGCCAGCACCCTCAGAGGAACTAGCGATGAGACCCAGTACTTC
CASTLRGTSDETQYF
>TRBJ1-1|-|-|TRBV7-9
TGTGCCAGCAGCCAGACCAACCTGGGCCTGAACACTGAAGCTTTCTTT
CASSQTNLGLNTEAFF
>TRBJ2-1|-|once|TRBV20-1
TGCAGTGCTAGAAGGGGCCATGAGCAGTTCTTC
CSARRGHEQFF
>TRBJ1-1|TRBD1|-|TRBV6-5
TGTGCCAGCAGGCCACAGGGGGCTTTAGAAGCTTTCTTT
CASRPQGALEAFF
>TRBJ2-3|-|-|TRBV13
TGTGCCAGCAGCTTAGACCAATCGATCACAGATACGCAGTATTTT
CASSLDQSITDTQYF
>TRBJ2-1|-|few|TRBV28
TGTGCCAGCAGTTTACCTGGACTCCTCAATGAGCAGTTCTTC
CASSLPGLLNEQFF
>TRBJ2-1|-|-|TRBV11-2
TGTGCCAGCAGCTTAGCCAACTACAATGAGCAGTTCTTC
CASSLANYNEQFF
>TRBJ2-7|TRBD2|-|TRBV5-1
TGCGCCAGCGGCCAGCGGGGTTTGGTTGAGCAGTACTTC
CASGQRGLVEQYF
>TRBJ1-1|-|once|TRBV5-1
TGCGCCAGCAGCTTGGCCCCTGGTCCAGGGATGAACACTGAAGCTTTCTTT
CASSLAPGPGMNTEAFF
>TRBJ2-7|-|-|TRBV18
TGTGCCAGCCTTAGCTCCTACGAGCAGTACTTC
CASLSSYEQYF
>TRBJ2-3|TRBD2|-|TRBV27
TGTGCCAGCAGTTTATTTGGACTAGCGGGAATCACAGATACGCAGTATTTT
CASSLFGLAGITDTQYF
>TRBJ1-3|TRBD1|-|TRBV30
TGTGCCTGGACATTAGGGGGCAGCGGTGGAAACACCATATATTTT
CAWTLGGSGGNTIYF
>TRBJ2-1|-|-|TRBV5-1
TGCGCCAGCAGCTTGATCGGGACGTTCAATGAGCAGTTCTTC
CASSLIGTFNEQFF
>TRBJ1-1|-|-|TRBV2
TGTGCCATCAAAACAGAGGACACTGAAGCTTTCTTT
CAIKTEDTEAFF
>TRBJ2-7|TRBD1|-|TRBV5-4
TGTGCCGGGAGACAGGGGCCCGGGGAGGTATACGAGCAGTACTTC
CAGRQGPGEVYEQYF
>TRBJ2-5|-|-|TRBV7-9
TGTGCCAGCAGCTTACGGGATTGGACCCAGTACTTC
CASSLRDWTQYF
>TRBJ2-5|TRBD2|-|TRBV7-6
TGTGCCAGCAGGACCCCCCTAGCGGGGGCCGATGAGACCCAGTACTTC
CASRTPLAGADETQYF
>TRBJ1-1|TRBD1|-|TRBV30
TGTGCCTGGAGCCTCGACGGGACAGGGGGAGCTTTCTTT
CAWSLDGTGGAFF
>TRBJ2-7|-|-|TRBV5-1
TGCGCCAGCAGTCAGGGACCAATCTACGAGCAGTACTTC
CASSQGPIYEQYF
>TRBJ2-5|TRBD1|-|TRBV5-4
TGTGCCAGCAGCTTGGCCGGACAGGGAGGAGAGACCCAGTACTTC
CASSLAGQGGETQYF
>TRBJ1-3|-|-|TRBV29-1
TGCAGCGGAAGGTCTGGAAACACCATATATTTT
CSGRSGNTIYF
>TRBJ1-1|-|-|TRBV9
TGTGCCAGCAGCAACCCCTTAGGGGGCACTGAAGCTTTCTTT
CASSNPLGGTEAFF
>TRBJ1-5|TRBD1|once|TRBV6-1
TGTGCCAGCAGCCTAGACAGGGTAAATCAGCCCCAGCATTTT
CASSLDRVNQPQHF
>TRBJ1-5|-|-|TRBV5-1
TGCGCCAGCAGCTTCGGGGACGGGGATCAGCCCCAGCATTTT
CASSFGDGDQPQHF